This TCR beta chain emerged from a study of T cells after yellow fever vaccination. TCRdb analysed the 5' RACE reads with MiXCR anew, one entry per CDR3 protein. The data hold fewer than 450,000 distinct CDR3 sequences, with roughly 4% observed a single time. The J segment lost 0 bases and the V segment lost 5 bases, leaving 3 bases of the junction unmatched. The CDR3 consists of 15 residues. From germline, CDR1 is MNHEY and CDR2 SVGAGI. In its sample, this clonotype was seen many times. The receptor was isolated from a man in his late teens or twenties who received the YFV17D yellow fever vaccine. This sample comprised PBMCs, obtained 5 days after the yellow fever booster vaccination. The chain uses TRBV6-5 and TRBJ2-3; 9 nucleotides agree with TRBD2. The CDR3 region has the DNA TGTGCCAGCAGTAGACTAGCGGCTAGCACAGATACGCAGTATTTT. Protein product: CASSRLAASTDTQYF.